This T cell receptor (beta chain) was obtained from a study of CD8+ T cells in alopecia areata. Study-wide background: Tofacitinib continued for 6 to 18 months and was then withheld for 6 months. The study's findings and limits: Affected scalp, especially in alopecia totalis/universalis, had a higher clonality than normal scalp did.

A remark on this clone: The antigen is unknown.

The treatment is: oral pan-JAK inhibitor, 5-10 mg twice daily. TCR sequencing used cDNA made by reverse transcription of extracted RNA. Only in-frame clones appear in the TCRdb table, and some are missing; sequencing was by immunoSEQ multiplex PCR. The table has 150,000 to 200,000 clones, around 64% seen once. This CDR3 has 16 amino acids. Per the germline V gene, CDR1 is SGDLS and CDR2 is YYNGEE. V gave up 6 bases and J gave up 7 bases; unmatched junction bases: 14. The chain joins TRBV9 to TRBJ2-1; 9 bases are shared with TRBD2. The sequence came from a human donor with alopecia areata. The sequences come from CD4+ T cells sorted from blood, collected around week 49, from a patient treated with tofacitinib. The CDR3 sequence is CASTLAPAGGGNEQFF. The CDR3, as DNA: TGTGCCAGCACCTTAGCCCCAGCGGGGGGAGGGAATGAGCAGTTCTTC.